This is a list of T cell receptor beta chains from one sample in a study of sequential checkpoint blockade in melanoma. Method: immunoSEQ multiplex PCR; TCRdb's copy keeps in-frame clones and lacks some. The sample shows around 18,000 clones, just over 70% of them seen only once. The sequencing used CD8+ T cells sorted from blood (inferred from file names), collected from a patient given nivolumab and ipilimumab in sequence. The receptors derive from a human donor with melanoma. Both conserved end residues are part of each CDR3.

J gene: TRBJ2-7; V gene: TRBV10-2; CDR3 protein: CASSDGRGGREQYF
J gene: TRBJ1-2; V gene: TRBV25-1; CDR3 protein: CASSAGTGYYGYTF
J gene: TRBJ2-5; V gene: TRBV9; CDR3 protein: CASSVDSGPRAQYF
J gene: TRBJ1-2; V gene: TRBV27; CDR3 protein: CASSLNRQGAIYGYTF
J gene: TRBJ2-7; V gene: TRBV11-3; CDR3 protein: CASSFEQGIYEQYF
J gene: TRBJ2-2; V gene: TRBV7-2; CDR3 protein: CASSAMGPTGANTGELFF
J gene: TRBJ2-1; V gene: TRBV10-3; CDR3 protein: CAISAGGEQFF
J gene: TRBJ2-7; V gene: TRBV6-5; CDR3 protein: CASSPPSGGTYEQYF
J gene: TRBJ1-1; V gene: TRBV7-9; CDR3 protein: CASSSHRVGNTEAFF
J gene: TRBJ2-6; V gene: TRBV9; CDR3 protein: CASSVEGKPGANVLTF
J gene: TRBJ2-3; V gene: TRBV19; CDR3 protein: CASSGDRERDTQYF